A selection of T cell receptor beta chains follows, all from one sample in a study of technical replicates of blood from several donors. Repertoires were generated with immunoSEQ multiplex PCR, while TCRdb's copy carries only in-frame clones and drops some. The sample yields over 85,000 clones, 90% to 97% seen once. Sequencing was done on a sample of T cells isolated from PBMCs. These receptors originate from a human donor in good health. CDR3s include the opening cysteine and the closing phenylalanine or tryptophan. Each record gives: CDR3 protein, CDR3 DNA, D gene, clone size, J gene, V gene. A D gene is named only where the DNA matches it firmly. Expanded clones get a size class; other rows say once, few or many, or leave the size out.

CDR3: CASSLAGAFYEQYF; DNA: TGTGCCAGCAGCTTAGCGGGGGCGTTCTACGAGCAGTACTTC; D: -; size: -; J: TRBJ2-7; V: TRBV7-2
CDR3: CASSYSGGRTEAFF; DNA: TGTGCCAGCAGTTATTCCGGGGGGCGGACTGAAGCTTTCTTT; D: -; size: -; J: TRBJ1-1; V: TRBV6-5
CDR3: CAWSVLARLTEAFF; DNA: TGTGCCTGGAGTGTACTAGCCAGGCTCACTGAAGCTTTCTTT; D: -; size: -; J: TRBJ1-1; V: TRBV30
CDR3: CASSQDYPGSLFQKLFF; DNA: TGTGCCAGCAGCCAAGATTATCCGGGGAGCCTATTCCAAAAACTGTTTTTT; D: -; size: -; J: TRBJ1-4; V: TRBV14
CDR3: CASSSGEETQYF; DNA: TGTGCCAGCAGCTCCGGGGAAGAGACCCAGTACTTC; D: -; size: -; J: TRBJ2-5; V: TRBV11-3
CDR3: CSADGQGPWNGYTF; DNA: TGCAGCGCTGACGGACAGGGGCCTTGGAATGGCTACACCTTC; D: TRBD1; size: -; J: TRBJ1-2; V: TRBV29-1
CDR3: CASRRTGGIEKLFF; DNA: TGTGCCAGCAGACGGACAGGGGGTATCGAAAAACTGTTTTTT; D: TRBD1; size: -; J: TRBJ1-4; V: TRBV28
CDR3: CASSHRGGTDTQYF; DNA: TGTGCCAGCAGCCACAGGGGAGGTACAGATACGCAGTATTTT; D: -; size: -; J: TRBJ2-3; V: TRBV6-6
CDR3: CASSLGVAGVVDEQFF; DNA: TGTGCCAGCAGCCTCGGGGTAGCGGGAGTAGTAGATGAGCAGTTCTTC; D: TRBD2; size: -; J: TRBJ2-1; V: TRBV6-4
CDR3: CASSIDGEETQYF; DNA: TGTGCCAGTAGTATAGATGGAGAAGAGACCCAGTACTTC; D: -; size: -; J: TRBJ2-5; V: TRBV19
CDR3: CASSLTPSGQETQYF; DNA: TGTGCCAGCAGCTTAACCCCCAGCGGACAAGAGACCCAGTACTTC; D: -; size: -; J: TRBJ2-5; V: TRBV11-3
CDR3: CASGRGLRDTEAFF; DNA: TGTGCCAGCGGAAGGGGGCTTAGGGACACTGAAGCTTTCTTT; D: TRBD1; size: -; J: TRBJ1-1; V: TRBV27
CDR3: CSVALGGYNEQFF; DNA: TGCAGCGTTGCGCTTGGAGGGTACAATGAGCAGTTCTTC; D: -; size: -; J: TRBJ2-1; V: TRBV29-1
CDR3: CASSLGQGAEAFF; DNA: TGCGCCAGCAGCTTGGGACAGGGTGCTGAAGCTTTCTTT; D: TRBD1; size: -; J: TRBJ1-1; V: TRBV5-1
CDR3: CASNPLGTSGSLSHEQFF; DNA: TGTGCCAGCAACCCTCTGGGGACTAGCGGGAGCCTATCGCATGAGCAGTTCTTC; D: TRBD2; size: -; J: TRBJ2-1; V: TRBV5-6
CDR3: CASTGGETQYF; DNA: TGTGCCAGCACGGGGGGTGAGACCCAGTACTTC; D: TRBD2; size: -; J: TRBJ2-5; V: TRBV6-5
CDR3: CAWKEGPFSSYEQYF; DNA: TGTGCCTGGAAAGAGGGCCCATTCTCCTCCTACGAGCAGTACTTC; D: -; size: -; J: TRBJ2-7; V: TRBV30
CDR3: CASSGFGAMGNQPQHF; DNA: TGTGCCAGCAGCGGGTTTGGGGCTATGGGCAATCAGCCCCAGCATTTT; D: -; size: -; J: TRBJ1-5; V: TRBV7-6
CDR3: CASSVDTQYF; DNA: TGTGCCAGCTCGGTAGATACGCAGTATTTT; D: -; size: -; J: TRBJ2-3; V: TRBV2
CDR3: CASRLIAGGYNEQFF; DNA: TGTGCCAGCAGACTAATAGCGGGAGGCTACAATGAGCAGTTCTTC; D: TRBD2; size: -; J: TRBJ2-1; V: TRBV6-5
CDR3: CASSPAQGGTQETQYF; DNA: TGTGCCAGCAGCCCCGCACAGGGTGGGACGCAAGAGACCCAGTACTTC; D: -; size: once; J: TRBJ2-5; V: TRBV7-9
CDR3: CASGGLAGGGDTQYF; DNA: TGCGCCAGCGGGGGACTAGCGGGAGGTGGGGATACGCAGTATTTT; D: TRBD2; size: -; J: TRBJ2-3; V: TRBV5-1
CDR3: CASSLALLGNTEAFF; DNA: TGTGCCAGCAGCTTAGCCTTACTAGGGAACACTGAAGCTTTCTTT; D: -; size: -; J: TRBJ1-1; V: TRBV7-2
CDR3: CASSEVASTDTQYF; DNA: TGTGCCAGCAGCGAGGTAGCGAGCACAGATACGCAGTATTTT; D: -; size: once; J: TRBJ2-3; V: TRBV11-3
CDR3: CASSFSGASGANVLTF; DNA: TGTGCCAGCAGCTTCTCAGGGGCCTCTGGGGCCAACGTCCTGACTTTC; D: -; size: -; J: TRBJ2-6; V: TRBV7-3
CDR3: CASSVELAGRSTDTQYF; DNA: TGTGCCAGCAGTGTCGAGCTAGCGGGTCGTAGCACAGATACGCAGTATTTT; D: TRBD2; size: -; J: TRBJ2-3; V: TRBV2
CDR3: CASSLGQGAYEQYF; DNA: TGTGCCAGCAGCTTAGGACAGGGGGCATACGAGCAGTACTTC; D: TRBD1; size: once; J: TRBJ2-7; V: TRBV5-6
CDR3: CATSRDLGNTIYF; DNA: TGTGCCACCAGCAGAGATCTCGGAAACACCATATATTTT; D: -; size: -; J: TRBJ1-3; V: TRBV15